This TCR beta chain was captured in a study of CD8+ T cells in alopecia areata. This CDR3 is 13 amino acids long. V was shortened by 4 bases and J by 5 bases, with 8 bases between the two germline ends. The germline V gene has CDR1 SGHTA and CDR2 FQGTGA. Sequencing relied on a cDNA template that was reverse transcribed from extracted RNA. Method: immunoSEQ multiplex PCR; TCRdb's copy keeps in-frame clones and lacks some. The profile shows about 180,000 clones, about 47% of them singletons. The treatment here: oral pan-JAK inhibitor, 5-10 mg twice daily. This receptor was identified in a human donor with alopecia areata. The chain carries TRBV7-3 and TRBJ2-2; D unresolved. Sequenced material: CD8+ T cells sorted from blood, taken around week 54, from a patient treated with tofacitinib. The CDR3 loop reads CASSSERTGELFF. CDR3 DNA: TGTGCCAGCAGCTCTGAGCGAACCGGGGAGCTGTTTTTT.